A selection of T cell receptor beta chains follows, all from one sample in a study of blood T cell repertoires in COVID-19. Data came from immunoSEQ multiplex PCR; TCRdb stores just in-frame clones and leaves some out. This table has about 330,000 clones, 85% appearing once. Sequencing used peripheral blood. These receptors came from a human donor in a cohort sampled during active COVID-19. CDR3s include the opening cysteine and the closing phenylalanine or tryptophan. The size field is filled for only some rows; it gives once, few, many or a size class.

cdr3_aa	clone_size	v_call	j_call	cdr3_length
CASSWGGRNEAFF	many	TRBV19	TRBJ1-1	13
CASSIRRGVDTQYF	-	TRBV19	TRBJ2-3	14
CAIRDSSGQELDTQYF	-	TRBV10-3	TRBJ2-3	16
CASSPRPPSDEQFF	-	TRBV7-3	TRBJ2-1	14
CASSYRTGTNYGYTF	-	TRBV5-1	TRBJ1-2	15
CSVDRNTEAFF	-	TRBV29-1	TRBJ1-1	11
CASSQRRQGSANEKLFF	-	TRBV3-1/TRBV3-2	TRBJ1-4	17
CASSNSGTDTQYF	-	TRBV9	TRBJ2-3	13
CASRTGDMNTEAFF	few	TRBV5-1	TRBJ1-1	14
CSAEVETQYF	-	TRBV29-1	TRBJ2-5	10
CASSPGTSEQYF	-	TRBV5-6	TRBJ2-7	12
CASSVRGGGGTDTQYF	-	TRBV6-1	TRBJ2-3	16
CASSLAAAGNTIYF	-	TRBV7-9	TRBJ1-3	14
CASSKNGQGASGELFF	-	TRBV21-1	TRBJ2-2	16
CASSPQGWYGELFF	-	TRBV19	TRBJ2-2	14
CATSEDQGPQPQHF	-	TRBV24-1	TRBJ1-5	14
CATSDTTGENTGELFF	-	TRBV24-1	TRBJ2-2	16
CANQGIYEQYF	-	TRBV10-3	TRBJ2-7	11
CASSRRKGGNTEAFF	-	TRBV11-1	TRBJ1-1	15
CASSLAHFAKNIQYF	-	TRBV5-8	TRBJ2-4	15
CASRWTGDNEQFF	-	TRBV6-4	TRBJ2-1	13
CASSPRQGAYNEQFF	-	TRBV7-8	TRBJ2-1	15
CASSDKRGQGVANVLTF	-	TRBV2	TRBJ2-6	17
CASSTLETGAGGNIQYF	once	TRBV19	TRBJ2-4	17
CASSYPHPRQGYEQYF	-	TRBV6-2/TRBV6-3	TRBJ2-7	16
CASGEAAPNTEAFF	-	TRBV3-1/TRBV3-2	TRBJ1-1	14
CASSSTGDTEAFF	-	TRBV2	TRBJ1-1	13
CASSLLWGGYTF	-	TRBV7-9	TRBJ1-2	12
CASSQSLAGSTDTQYF	-	TRBV3-1/TRBV3-2	TRBJ2-3	16
CASSLADARIGANVLTF	once	TRBV5-5	TRBJ2-6	17
CAWSRDNADYEQYF	-	TRBV30	TRBJ2-7	14
CASGLAGNTDTQYF	once	TRBV10-2	TRBJ2-3	14
CASAMINNEQFF	-	TRBV7-9	TRBJ2-1	12
CASSLRSGNTIYF	once	TRBV28	TRBJ1-3	13
CASSPGLVNQPQHF	-	TRBV5-1	TRBJ1-5	14
CASSLFYPGGWNTEAFF	-	TRBV7-9	TRBJ1-1	17
CASSQSTGSGANVLTF	-	TRBV3-1/TRBV3-2	TRBJ2-6	16
CASGLSGGEHNTQYF	-	TRBV4-1	TRBJ2-3	15
CASSLTGRLVDEQFF	few	TRBV11-1	TRBJ2-1	15
CAWSVPKVSDRVNGYTF	-	TRBV30	TRBJ1-2	17
CSASPDSNSPLHF	few	TRBV20-1	TRBJ1-6	13
CASSGRGALVTGELFF	-	TRBV4-1	TRBJ2-2	16
CATSEVQSGDTQYF	-	TRBV24-1	TRBJ2-3	14
CASSISRGHTEAFF	-	TRBV19	TRBJ1-1	14
CAWSVTDTQYF	once	TRBV30	TRBJ2-3	11
CASSLAPGGAYEQYF	-	TRBV7-7	TRBJ2-7	15
CASSKPRVNTEAFF	-	TRBV28	TRBJ1-1	14
CASSPRALIYNEQFF	many	TRBV3-1/TRBV3-2	TRBJ2-1	15
CATSRNTGDEQFF	once	TRBV15	TRBJ2-1	13
CASSIEGVTRGEQYF	-	TRBV27	TRBJ2-7	15
CASSAAYHGYTF	-	TRBV5-1	TRBJ1-2	12
CASSGDATDTQYF	-	TRBV2	TRBJ2-3	13
CASSSRGTEAFF	-	TRBV13	TRBJ1-1	12
CASSLVSAGGPTDTQYF	-	TRBV5-1	TRBJ2-3	17
CASGRGLAPPDTQYF	-	TRBV11-2	TRBJ2-3	15
CATSDAREKLFF	-	TRBV24-1	TRBJ1-4	12